This section outlines one T cell receptor beta chain sequence together with its context. Trimming took off 5 bases at V and 6 bases at J, with 24 bases between the two ends. The length of the CDR3 is 17 residues. The germline gives CDR1 MDHEN, CDR2 SYDVKM. This entry is derived from a study of tumor and adjacent non-tumor tissue in lung cancer. In the study overall: The cohort had 12 adenocarcinoma, 2 squamous cell and 1 small cell patients.

This sample's RNA came from whole unsorted tissue. Three rounds of nested PCR, following a modified ARM-PCR protocol, produced the TCRbeta library. Each CDR3 protein is one row after TCRdb ran MiXCR on the multiplex PCR reads. The repertoire consists of around 74,000 distinct CDR3 sequences, with less than 75% occurring once and the leading ten covering about 12%. The J gene is TRBJ2-3, the V gene TRBV28; D possibly matches TRBD1 or TRBD2 (5 bases each). The clonotype comes from a woman in her 70s with non-small cell lung cancer. The sample comprised lung tumor tissue. CDR3 in amino acids: CASSRLRRQGVADTQYF. DNA for the CDR3: TGTGCCAGCAGTCGACTCCGCAGGCAGGGTGTAGCGGATACGCAGTATTTT.